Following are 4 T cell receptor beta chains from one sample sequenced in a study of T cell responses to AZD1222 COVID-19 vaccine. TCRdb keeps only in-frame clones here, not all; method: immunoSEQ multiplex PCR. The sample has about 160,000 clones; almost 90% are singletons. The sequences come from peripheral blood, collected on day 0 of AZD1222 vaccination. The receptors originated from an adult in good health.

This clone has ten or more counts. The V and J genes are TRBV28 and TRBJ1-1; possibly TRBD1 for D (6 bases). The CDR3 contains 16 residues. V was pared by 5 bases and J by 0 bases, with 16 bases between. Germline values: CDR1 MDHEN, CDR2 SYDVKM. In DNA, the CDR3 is TGTGCCAGCAGTCCCCATAGTCAGGGGATGAACACTGAAGCTTTCTTT. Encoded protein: CASSPHSQGMNTEAFF.

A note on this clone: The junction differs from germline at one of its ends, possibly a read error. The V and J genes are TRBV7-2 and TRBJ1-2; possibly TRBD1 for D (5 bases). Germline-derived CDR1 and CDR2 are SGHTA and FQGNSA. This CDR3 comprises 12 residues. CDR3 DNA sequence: TGTGCCAGCAGCTTAGACAGGAGCTCCCTCCTCTTC. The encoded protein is CASSLDRSSLLF.

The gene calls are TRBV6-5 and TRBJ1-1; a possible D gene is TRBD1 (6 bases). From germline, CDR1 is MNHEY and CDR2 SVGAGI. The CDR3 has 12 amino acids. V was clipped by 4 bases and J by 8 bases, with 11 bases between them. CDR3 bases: TGTGCCAGCAGTTTCCCTAGGGGGGAAGCTTTCTTT. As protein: CASSFPRGEAFF.

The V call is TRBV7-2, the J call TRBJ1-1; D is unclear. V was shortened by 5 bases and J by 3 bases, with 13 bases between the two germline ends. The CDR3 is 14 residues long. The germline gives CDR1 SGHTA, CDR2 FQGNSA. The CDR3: CASSPGWGDTEAFF. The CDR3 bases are TGTGCCAGCAGCCCCGGGTGGGGAGACACTGAAGCTTTCTTT.